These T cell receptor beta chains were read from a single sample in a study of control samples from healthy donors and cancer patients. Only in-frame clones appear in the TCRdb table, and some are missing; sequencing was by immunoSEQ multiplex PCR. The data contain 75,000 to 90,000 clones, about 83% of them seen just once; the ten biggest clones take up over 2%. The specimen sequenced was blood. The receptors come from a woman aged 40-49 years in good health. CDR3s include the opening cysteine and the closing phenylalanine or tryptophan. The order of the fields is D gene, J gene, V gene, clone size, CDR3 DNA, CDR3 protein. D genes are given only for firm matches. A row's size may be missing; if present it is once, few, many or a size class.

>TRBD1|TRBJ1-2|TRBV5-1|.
TGCGCCAGCAGCTCCCGACAGGGGGCGCTGAGCTATGGCTACACCTTC
CASSSRQGALSYGYTF
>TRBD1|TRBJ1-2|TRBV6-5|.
TGTGCCAGCATCCTTGGGGACAGGGTGCATGGCTACACCTTC
CASILGDRVHGYTF
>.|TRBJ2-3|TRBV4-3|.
TGCGCCAGCAGCCCAGGGGTAGGATTAACAGATACGCAGTATTTT
CASSPGVGLTDTQYF
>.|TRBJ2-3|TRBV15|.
TGTGCCACCAGCAGAGAACTCCGGTTAACAGATACGCAGTATTTT
CATSRELRLTDTQYF
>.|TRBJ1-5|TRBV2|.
TGTGCCAGCAGTGGATCGGGAGGGAGCAATCAGCCCCAGCATTTT
CASSGSGGSNQPQHF
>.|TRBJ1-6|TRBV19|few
TGTGCCAGTAGTCCAGGCCTCCCTTCACCCCTCCACTTT
CASSPGLPSPLHF
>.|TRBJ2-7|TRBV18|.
TGTGCCAGCTCACCATCAGACGAGCAGTACTTC
CASSPSDEQYF
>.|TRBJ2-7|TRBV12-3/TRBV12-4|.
TGTGCCAGCAGTCTCTCCCGTGCCTACGAGCAGTACTTC
CASSLSRAYEQYF
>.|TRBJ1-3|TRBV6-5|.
TGTGCCAGCAGGAGGGACATCTCTGGAAACACCATATATTTT
CASRRDISGNTIYF
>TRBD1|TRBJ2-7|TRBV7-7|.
TGTGCCAGCAGCTTAGGTAGGGGGCCCTACGAGCAGTACTTC
CASSLGRGPYEQYF
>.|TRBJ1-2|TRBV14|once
TGTGCCAGCAGCCGAGAACTAACCGGGACTATCTATGGCTACACCTTC
CASSRELTGTIYGYTF
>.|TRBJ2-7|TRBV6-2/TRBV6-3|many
TGTGCCAGCAGTTACTGGGGCTCCGGACAGTCCTACGAGCAGTACTTC
CASSYWGSGQSYEQYF